Below, 29 T cell receptor beta chains from the same sample are listed, as sequenced in a study of T cells in Graves' hyperthyroidism and ophthalmopathy. Amplification of TCR beta CDR3 regions was performed using RNA transcripts as template. Primed by the HTBI set, a first-round RT-PCR was run on the TCR CDR3. In TCRdb, the multiplex PCR reads were re-called with MiXCR into one record per CDR3 protein. Among over 500,000 distinct CDR3 sequences listed, approximately 15% were seen once. Input material: blood. These receptors all come from a middle-aged woman with Graves' hyperthyroidism.

J is TRBJ2-3 and V is TRBV5-6; D perhaps matches TRBD1 (6 bases). In germline, CDR1 is SGHDT, CDR2 YYEEEE. There are 15 residues in the CDR3. V dropped 2 bases and J dropped 0 bases, with 10 bases sitting between them. This chain's CDR3 is CASSFQGISTDTQYF. The CDR3 DNA is TGTGCCAGCAGCTTCCAGGGGATTAGCACAGATACGCAGTATTTT. The full variable domain, rest sourced from reference TRBV5-6 and TRBJ2-3, is DAGVTQSPTHLIKTRGQQVTLRCSPKSGHDTVSWYQQALGQGPQFIFQYYEEEERQRGNFPDRFSGHQFPNYSSELNVNALLLGDSALYLCASSFQGISTDTQYFGPGTRLTVL.

This clonotype was detected many times. This sequence joins TRBV6-4 and TRBJ1-1; perhaps TRBD1 as D (5 bases). The V gene's germline CDR1 is MRHNA and CDR2 SNTAGT. CDR3 length: 17 amino acids. V was pared by 5 bases and J by 0 bases, with 19 bases between. In nucleotides, the CDR3 is TGTGCCAGCAGTAAGACAGACAAACCCGACATGAACACTGAAGCTTTCTTT. Translated: CASSKTDKPDMNTEAFF.

The CDR3 region has the DNA TGTGCCAGCAGCCGTAGCGGGGGATTTGGTCCTGGAAACACCATATATTTT. Protein product: CASSRSGGFGPGNTIYF. V usage is TRBV7-8 and J usage is TRBJ1-3; D possibly corresponds to TRBD1 (5 bases). The CDR3 runs 17 residues. The germline V gene has CDR1 SGHVS and CDR2 FQNEAQ. V dropped 5 bases and J dropped 2 bases, with 19 bases sitting between them.

V is TRBV19 and J is TRBJ1-5; TRBD1 is a possible D gene (6 bases). CDR1 is LNHDA and CDR2 is SQIVND in the germline V gene (reference sequence). The CDR3 extends over 15 amino acids. Trimming cost V 5 bases and J 0 bases, with 11 bases left between them. The CDR3 sequence: CASSGQTYSNQPQHF. The CDR3 DNA sequence: TGTGCCAGTAGTGGACAGACCTATAGCAATCAGCCCCAGCATTTT.

The V gene is TRBV11-2, the J gene TRBJ1-1; D may be TRBD1 (5 bases). The germline V gene encodes CDR1 SGHAT and CDR2 FQNNGV. Trimming stripped 2 bases from V and 2 bases from J, with 18 bases between. The length of the CDR3 is 17 residues. Here the CDR3 reads CASSLRPFDSVNTEAFF. DNA for the CDR3: TGTGCCAGCAGCTTACGGCCCTTCGACAGTGTCAACACTGAAGCTTTCTTT.

The sample holds many counts of this clonotype. J is TRBJ2-1 and V is TRBV7-3; 9 bases align to TRBD1. This CDR3 contains 14 residues. From germline, CDR1 is SGHTA and CDR2 FQGTGA. The trim removed 5 bases at V and 9 bases at J, leaving 8 bases unmatched. CDR3 loop: CASSQGTGISEQFF. The DNA for the CDR3 is TGTGCCAGCAGCCAAGGGACAGGGATAAGTGAGCAGTTCTTC.

This clonotype was detected a few times. The chain links TRBV27 to TRBJ1-2; D ambiguous. In germline, CDR1 is MNHEY, CDR2 SMNVEV (reference sequence). The CDR3 sequence is 14 residues long. The V end lost 3 bases, the J end lost 5 bases, and 13 bases lay between the germline ends. CDR3 residues: CASSLDQTQYGYTF. DNA for the CDR3: TGTGCCAGCAGTTTGGATCAGACCCAGTATGGCTACACCTTC.

This clonotype was observed many times. The gene calls are TRBV12-3 or TRBV12-4 and TRBJ2-1, with a tentative D call TRBD2 (6 bases). This CDR3 region has 12 residues. V was pared by 6 bases and J by 9 bases, with 12 bases between. CDR3 nucleotides: TGTGCCAGCAGCCGACTAGTTAGTGAGCAGTTCTTC. Translating gives CASSRLVSEQFF.

This clonotype came up a few times. The chain uses TRBV2 and TRBJ1-3; 8 bases are a match to TRBD1. The CDR3 runs to 16 residues. J gave up 0 bases and V 6 bases, and 7 bases lay outside the gene matches. CDR1 is SNHLY and CDR2 is FYNNEI in the germline V gene. The CDR3 sequence: CASSRGLPTSGNTIYF. The DNA for the CDR3 is TGTGCCAGCAGCAGGGGGCTACCTACCTCTGGAAACACCATATATTTT.

This clonotype was counted ten times or more. The chain employs TRBV5-1 and TRBJ2-5, with D perhaps TRBD2 (6 bases). CDR1 and CDR2 from the germline V gene are SGHRS and YFSETQ. This CDR3 has 15 residues. V lost 0 bases and J lost 2, with 11 bases in between. The CDR3: CASSLAPGEQETQYF. CDR3 DNA: TGCGCCAGCAGCTTGGCTCCGGGGGAACAAGAGACCCAGTACTTC.

The chain joins TRBV3-1 to TRBJ2-2; D unclear. The V end lost 8 bases, the J end lost 3 bases, and 1 base lay between the germline ends. There are 10 residues in the CDR3. The V gene's germline CDR1 is LGHDT and CDR2 YNNKEL (reference sequence). CDR3 region: CASDTGELFF. The CDR3 DNA reads as TGTGCCAGCGACACCGGGGAGCTGTTTTTT.

In this sample, this clonotype turned up many times. The chain recombines TRBV6-2 or TRBV6-3 with TRBJ2-7; 7 bases agree with TRBD1. Germline CDR1 and CDR2: MNHEY and SVGEGT. This CDR3 is built from 14 residues. J gave up 4 bases and V 6 bases, and 9 bases lay outside the gene matches. CDR3 bases: TGTGCCAGCAGCTCACTTGGGACAGATTACGAGCAGTACTTC. It codes for CASSSLGTDYEQYF.

There are a few counts of this clonotype. The gene calls are TRBV5-1 and TRBJ2-1; a weak D match, TRBD1 (7 bases). This CDR3 contains 15 residues. From germline, CDR1 is SGHRS and CDR2 YFSETQ. V was cut by 2 bases and J by 9 bases, with 18 bases left in between. The CDR3 protein is CASSFYRGGYGEQFF. The CDR3 region has the DNA TGCGCCAGCAGCTTTTACAGGGGAGGCTATGGTGAGCAGTTCTTC.

At least ten counts were recorded for this clonotype. The genes are TRBV6-1 and TRBJ1-1, with unresolved D. Germline-derived CDR1 and CDR2 are MNHNS and SASEGT. The ends were cut back, 1 base at V and 10 bases at J, with 10 bases in the middle. The CDR3 totals 12 residues. The CDR3 here is CASSEVARRAFF. DNA for the CDR3: TGTGCCAGCAGTGAAGTGGCGAGGAGAGCTTTCTTT.

In its sample, this clonotype was seen many times. The V call is TRBV7-8, the J call TRBJ2-5; maybe TRBD1 (6 bases). The CDR3 consists of 15 residues. CDR1 SGHVS and CDR2 FQNEAQ come from the germline V gene. Between the trimmed V and J ends, which lost 5 bases and 0 bases, there was a span of 13 bases. In DNA, the CDR3 is TGTGCCAGCAGCGGAACGACAGGTTACCAAGAGACCCAGTACTTC. It encodes CASSGTTGYQETQYF.

This clonotype was found many times. The chain couples TRBV3-1 to TRBJ1-5; D is unclear. The germline V and J ends were trimmed by 3 bases and 1 base, with 10 bases remaining between them. This CDR3 spans 15 amino acids. Germline CDR1 reads LGHDT; CDR2 reads YNNKEL (reference sequence). Here the CDR3 reads CASSHSGGSNQPQHF. The CDR3 DNA follows: TGTGCCAGCAGCCACAGTGGTGGGAGCAATCAGCCCCAGCATTTT.

This clonotype has at least ten counts. The chain's CDR3 is CASSPSGLQETQYF. The CDR3 DNA follows: TGTGCCAGCAGCCCTTCGGGACTCCAAGAGACCCAGTACTTC. The rearrangement uses TRBV11-2 and TRBJ2-5; possible D gene TRBD2, 6 bases. Germline V gene sequence: CDR1 SGHAT, CDR2 FQNNGV. Trimming took off 5 bases at V and 1 base at J, with 11 bases between the two ends. The CDR3 runs 14 residues.

The CDR3 DNA sequence: TGTGCCAGCAGCTTTTCCGGGACAGGCAATGAGCAGTTCTTC. Its protein is CASSFSGTGNEQFF. This chain uses TRBV7-3 with TRBJ2-1; 8 positions match TRBD1. CDR1 SGHTA and CDR2 FQGTGA come from the germline V gene. After removal of 3 bases from V and 6 bases from J, the junction contained 4 bases not matched to a gene. The CDR3 covers 14 residues.

With respect to this clonotype: A clone one base away is much larger, so this may be a read error. The genes are TRBV27 and TRBJ1-2; D unresolved. The CDR3 sequence is 13 residues long. Germline CDR1 reads MNHEY; CDR2 reads SMNVEV (reference sequence). CDR3 sequence (DNA): TGTGCCAGCAGCACCAGGAGTGGCTATGGCTGCACCTTC. Translating gives CASSTRSGYGCTF.

This clonotype has a count of ten or more. J is TRBJ1-6 and V is TRBV7-2; the match to TRBD1 covers 9 bases. The CDR3 is 17 residues long. After removal of 1 base from V and 7 bases from J, the junction contained 8 bases not matched to a gene. Germline CDR1 is SGHTA and CDR2 is FQGNSA. As DNA, the CDR3 is TGTGCCAGCAGCTTAGGGGGGTGGGGACAGGGCAATTCACCCCTCCACTTT. The encoded protein is CASSLGGWGQGNSPLHF. Full variable domain (remainder filled in from reference TRBV7-2 and TRBJ1-6): GAGVSQSPSNKVTEKGKDVELRCDPISGHTALYWYRQSLGQGLEFLIYFQGNSAPDKSGLPSDRFSAERTGGSVSTLTIQRTQQEDSAVYLCASSLGGWGQGNSPLHFGNGTRLTVT.

This clonotype was observed many times. CDR3 loop: CASSPGLAGGPYNEQFF. CDR3 DNA sequence: TGTGCCAGCAGTCCGGGGCTAGCGGGAGGGCCCTACAATGAGCAGTTCTTC. The chain couples TRBV12-3 or TRBV12-4 to TRBJ2-1; TRBD2 matches at 12 bases. J was trimmed by 2 bases and V by 5 bases; bases with no gene match: 7. The CDR3 has 17 amino acids.

V and J are TRBV6-5 and TRBJ2-7, with 9 bases aligning to TRBD2. The trim removed 2 bases at V and 0 bases at J, leaving 5 bases unmatched. The CDR3 totals 16 residues. Per the germline V gene, CDR1 is MNHEY and CDR2 is SVGAGI. The DNA for the CDR3 is TGTGCCAGCAGTTACGATGATAGCGGGAGCTCCTACGAGCAGTACTTC. Translated, it gives CASSYDDSGSSYEQYF.

The chain couples TRBV30 to TRBJ1-6; TRBD1 might be the D (5 bases). Germline values: CDR1 GTSNPN, CDR2 SVGIG (reference sequence). This CDR3 comprises 15 residues. V gave up 8 bases and J gave up 3 bases, with 17 bases separating them. The CDR3 region is CAGNSGGGYNSPLHF. As DNA, the CDR3 is TGTGCCGGGAACTCGGGGGGGGGCTATAATTCACCCCTCCACTTT.

This clonotype was found many times. The chain uses TRBV7-9 and TRBJ2-3, with D perhaps matching TRBD1 (6 bases). This CDR3 is built from 16 residues. The germline V gene has CDR1 SEHNR and CDR2 FQNEAQ (reference sequence). Deletions cut 0 bases from V and 5 bases from J, with 15 bases between. The CDR3: CASSLAQALRGDTQYF. The DNA of the CDR3 is TGTGCCAGCAGCTTAGCACAGGCCCTCAGGGGAGATACGCAGTATTTT.

The V and J genes are TRBV28 and TRBJ2-5; D perhaps matches TRBD1 (5 bases). Germline loops: CDR1 MDHEN, CDR2 SYDVKM. V shed 4 bases and J shed 2 bases, with 14 bases lying between them. The CDR3 is 15 amino acids. The CDR3 DNA follows: TGTGCCAGCAGTTGGCAGGGCGATTTTCAAGAGACCCAGTACTTC. Translated: CASSWQGDFQETQYF.

The chain couples TRBV9 to TRBJ2-1, with D possibly being TRBD1 or TRBD2 (5 bases each). Germline assignment: CDR1 SGDLS and CDR2 YYNGEE. With 4 bases removed from V and 10 bases from J, the gap between germline ends came to 18 bases. The CDR3 is made up of 14 amino acids. CDR3 DNA: TGTGCCAGCAGCCCAGAGTCCGGGGCAGGGGAGCAGTTCTTC. Protein: CASSPESGAGEQFF.

This clonotype was seen ten or more times. V gene TRBV18 combines with J gene TRBJ1-1; 11 bases align to TRBD1. CDR3 length: 16 amino acids. V lost 3 bases to trimming and J lost 2 bases; unmatched junction nucleotides: 5. CDR1 is KGHSH and CDR2 is LQKENI in the germline V gene. The CDR3 DNA is TGTGCCAGCTCACCGCCCGGACAGGGGGCAAACACTGAAGCTTTCTTT. Amino acids: CASSPPGQGANTEAFF.

This clonotype was recorded at least ten times. The rearrangement joins TRBV3-1 to TRBJ2-5; D perhaps matches TRBD2 (6 bases). Germline V gene sequence: CDR1 LGHDT, CDR2 YNNKEL (reference sequence). The CDR3 runs 15 residues. Trimming took off 5 bases at V and 3 bases at J, with 16 bases between the two ends. The CDR3 loop reads CASSTTDWGEETQYF. The CDR3, as DNA: TGTGCCAGCAGCACCACGGACTGGGGGGAAGAGACCCAGTACTTC.

This clonotype appeared a single time. This rearrangement joins TRBV5-1 to TRBJ2-5; 7 nucleotides agree with TRBD1. Germline V gives CDR1 SGHRS, CDR2 YFSETQ. With V trimmed by 0 bases and J by 1 base, 15 bases remained unmatched. The CDR3 length is 19 residues. The CDR3 coding sequence is TGCGCCAGCAGCTTGGGAGTCACCCCGACAGGGCCCGTCCAAGAGACCCAGTACTTC. This codes for CASSLGVTPTGPVQETQYF.